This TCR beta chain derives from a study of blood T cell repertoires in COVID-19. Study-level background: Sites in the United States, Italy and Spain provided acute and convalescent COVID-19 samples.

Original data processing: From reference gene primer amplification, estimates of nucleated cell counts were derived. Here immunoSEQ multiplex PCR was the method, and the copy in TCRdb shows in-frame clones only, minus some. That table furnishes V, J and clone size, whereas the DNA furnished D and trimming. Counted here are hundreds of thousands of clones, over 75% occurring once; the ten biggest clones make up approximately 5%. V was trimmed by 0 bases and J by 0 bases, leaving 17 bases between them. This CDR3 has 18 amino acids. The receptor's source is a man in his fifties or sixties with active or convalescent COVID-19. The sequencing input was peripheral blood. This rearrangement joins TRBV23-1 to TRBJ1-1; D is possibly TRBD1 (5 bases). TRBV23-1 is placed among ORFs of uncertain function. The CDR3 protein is CASSQSATGWGVNTEAFF. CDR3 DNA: TGCGCCAGCAGTCAATCAGCTACGGGTTGGGGGGTGAACACTGAAGCTTTCTTT.